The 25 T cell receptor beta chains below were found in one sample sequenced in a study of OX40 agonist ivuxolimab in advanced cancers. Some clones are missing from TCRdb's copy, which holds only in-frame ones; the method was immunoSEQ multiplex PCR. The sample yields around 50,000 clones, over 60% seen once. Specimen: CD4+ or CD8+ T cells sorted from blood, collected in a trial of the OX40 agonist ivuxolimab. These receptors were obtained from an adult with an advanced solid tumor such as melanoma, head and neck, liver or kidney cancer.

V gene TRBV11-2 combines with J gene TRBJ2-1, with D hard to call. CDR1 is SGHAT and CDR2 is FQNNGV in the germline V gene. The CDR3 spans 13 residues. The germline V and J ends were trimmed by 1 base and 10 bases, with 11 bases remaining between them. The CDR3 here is CASSLVPAQEQFF. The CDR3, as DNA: TGTGCCAGCAGCTTAGTCCCGGCACAGGAGCAGTTCTTC.

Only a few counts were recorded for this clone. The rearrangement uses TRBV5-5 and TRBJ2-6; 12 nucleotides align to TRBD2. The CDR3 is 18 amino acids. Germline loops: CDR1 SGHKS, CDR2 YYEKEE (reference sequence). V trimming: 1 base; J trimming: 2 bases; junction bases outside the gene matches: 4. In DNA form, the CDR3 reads TGTGCCAGCAGCTTGTTTTGGACTAGCGGGACTGGGGCCAACGTCCTGACTTTC. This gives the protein CASSLFWTSGTGANVLTF.

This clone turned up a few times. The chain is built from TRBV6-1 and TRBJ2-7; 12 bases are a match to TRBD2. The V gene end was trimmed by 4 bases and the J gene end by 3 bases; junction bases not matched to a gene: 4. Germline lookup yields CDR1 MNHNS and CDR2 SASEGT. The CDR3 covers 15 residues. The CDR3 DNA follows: TGTGCCAGCAGTGCCCGGACTAGCGGGATCTACGAGCAGTACTTC. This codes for CASSARTSGIYEQYF.

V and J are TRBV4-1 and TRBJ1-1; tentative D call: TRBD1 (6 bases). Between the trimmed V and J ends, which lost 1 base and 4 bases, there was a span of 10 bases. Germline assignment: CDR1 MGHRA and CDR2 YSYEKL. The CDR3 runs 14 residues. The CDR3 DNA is TGCGCCAGCAGCCAAGCCAGGGGCGGCACTGAAGCTTTCTTT. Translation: CASSQARGGTEAFF.

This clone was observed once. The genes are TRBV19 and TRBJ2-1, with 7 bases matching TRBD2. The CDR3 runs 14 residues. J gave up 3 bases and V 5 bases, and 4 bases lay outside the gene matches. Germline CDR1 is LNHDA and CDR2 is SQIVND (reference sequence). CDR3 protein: CASSSLAVYNEQFF. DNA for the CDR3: TGTGCCAGTAGTTCTCTAGCGGTCTACAATGAGCAGTTCTTC.

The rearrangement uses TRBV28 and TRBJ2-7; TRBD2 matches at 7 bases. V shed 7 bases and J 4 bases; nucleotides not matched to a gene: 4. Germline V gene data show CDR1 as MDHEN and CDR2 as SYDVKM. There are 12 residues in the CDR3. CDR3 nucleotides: TGTGCCAGCACAACGGGGGGTTACGAGCAGTACTTC. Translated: CASTTGGYEQYF.

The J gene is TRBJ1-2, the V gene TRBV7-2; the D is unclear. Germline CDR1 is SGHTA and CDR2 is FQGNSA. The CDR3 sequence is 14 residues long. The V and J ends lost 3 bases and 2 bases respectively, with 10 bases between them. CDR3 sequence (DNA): TGTGCCAGCAGCTTTAACAGCGAGAACTATGGCTACACCTTC. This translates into CASSFNSENYGYTF.

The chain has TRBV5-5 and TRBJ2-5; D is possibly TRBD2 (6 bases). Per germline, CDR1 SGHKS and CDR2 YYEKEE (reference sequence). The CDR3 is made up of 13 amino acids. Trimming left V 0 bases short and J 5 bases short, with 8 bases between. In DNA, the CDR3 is TGTGCCAGCAGCTTGGATGGGAGGGAGACCCAGTACTTC. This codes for CASSLDGRETQYF.

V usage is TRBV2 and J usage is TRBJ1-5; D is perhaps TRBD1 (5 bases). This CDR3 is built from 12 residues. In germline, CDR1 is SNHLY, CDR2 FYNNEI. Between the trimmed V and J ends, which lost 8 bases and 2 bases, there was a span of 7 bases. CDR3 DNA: TGTGCCAGCGCGGGGGGCAATCAGCCCCAGCATTTT. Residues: CASAGGNQPQHF.

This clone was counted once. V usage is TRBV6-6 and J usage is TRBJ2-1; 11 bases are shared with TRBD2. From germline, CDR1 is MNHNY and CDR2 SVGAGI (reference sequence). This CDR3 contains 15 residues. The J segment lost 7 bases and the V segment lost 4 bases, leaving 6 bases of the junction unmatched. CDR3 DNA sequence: TGTGCCAGCAGTTTACTAGCGGGAGAGAAAAATGAGCAGTTCTTC. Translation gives CASSLLAGEKNEQFF.

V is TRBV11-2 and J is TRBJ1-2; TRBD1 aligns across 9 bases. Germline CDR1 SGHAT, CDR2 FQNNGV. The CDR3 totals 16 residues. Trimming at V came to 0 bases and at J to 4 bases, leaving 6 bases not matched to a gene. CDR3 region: CASSLDSGTGIYGYTF. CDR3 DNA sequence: TGTGCCAGCAGCTTAGACTCCGGGACAGGGATCTATGGCTACACCTTC.

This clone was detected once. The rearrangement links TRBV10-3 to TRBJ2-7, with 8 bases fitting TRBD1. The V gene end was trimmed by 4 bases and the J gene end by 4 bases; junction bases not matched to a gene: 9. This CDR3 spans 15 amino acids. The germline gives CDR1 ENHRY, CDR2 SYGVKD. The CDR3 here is CAISVAPDRVYEQYF. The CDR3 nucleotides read TGTGCCATCAGTGTTGCCCCGGACAGGGTATACGAGCAGTACTTC.

CDR3 residues: CASSPGTGVSEAFF. In nucleotides, the CDR3 is TGCGCCAGCAGCCCCGGGACAGGGGTCTCTGAAGCTTTCTTT. The genes are TRBV5-1 and TRBJ1-1, with 10 bases identical to TRBD1. Trimming at V came to 4 bases and at J to 6 bases, leaving 6 bases not matched to a gene. In germline, CDR1 is SGHRS, CDR2 YFSETQ. The CDR3 loop spans 14 amino acids.

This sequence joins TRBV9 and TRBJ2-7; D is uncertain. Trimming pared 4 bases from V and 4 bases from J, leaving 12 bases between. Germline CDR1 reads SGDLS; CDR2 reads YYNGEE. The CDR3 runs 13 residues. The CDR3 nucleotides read TGTGCCAGCAGCCCACCCCTCGCTTACGAGCAGTACTTC. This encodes CASSPPLAYEQYF.

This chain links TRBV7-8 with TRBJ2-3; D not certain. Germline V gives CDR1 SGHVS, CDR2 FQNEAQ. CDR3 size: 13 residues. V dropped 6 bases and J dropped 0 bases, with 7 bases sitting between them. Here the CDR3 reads CASRRGSTDTQYF. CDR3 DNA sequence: TGTGCCAGCAGAAGAGGAAGCACAGATACGCAGTATTTT.

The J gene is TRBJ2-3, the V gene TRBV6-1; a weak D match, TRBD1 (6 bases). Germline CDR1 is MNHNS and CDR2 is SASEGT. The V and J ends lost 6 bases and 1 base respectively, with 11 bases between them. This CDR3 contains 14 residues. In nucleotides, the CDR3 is TGTGCCAGCAGGGACCACAGGGGCACAGATACGCAGTATTTT. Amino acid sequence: CASRDHRGTDTQYF.

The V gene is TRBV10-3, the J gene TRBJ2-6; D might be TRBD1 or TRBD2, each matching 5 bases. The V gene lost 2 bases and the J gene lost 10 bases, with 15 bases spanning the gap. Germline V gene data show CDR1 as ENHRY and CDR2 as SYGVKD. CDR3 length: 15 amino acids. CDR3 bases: TGTGCCATCAGTGAGGGGCAGGGACCCCCAAACGTCCTGACTTTC. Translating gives CAISEGQGPPNVLTF.

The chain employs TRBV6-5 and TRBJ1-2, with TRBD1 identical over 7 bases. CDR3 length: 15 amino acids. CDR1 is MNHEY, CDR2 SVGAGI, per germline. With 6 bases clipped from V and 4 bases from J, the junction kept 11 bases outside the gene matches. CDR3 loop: CASRPNEDRPYGYTF. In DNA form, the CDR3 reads TGTGCCAGCAGACCTAACGAGGACAGGCCCTATGGCTACACCTTC.

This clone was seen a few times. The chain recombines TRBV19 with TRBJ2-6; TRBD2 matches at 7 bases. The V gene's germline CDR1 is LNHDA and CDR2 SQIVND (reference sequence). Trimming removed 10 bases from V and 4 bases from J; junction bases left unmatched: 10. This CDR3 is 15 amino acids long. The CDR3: CATRGRVKGANVLTF. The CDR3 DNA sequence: TGTGCCACTCGGGGGAGGGTGAAGGGGGCCAACGTCCTGACTTTC.

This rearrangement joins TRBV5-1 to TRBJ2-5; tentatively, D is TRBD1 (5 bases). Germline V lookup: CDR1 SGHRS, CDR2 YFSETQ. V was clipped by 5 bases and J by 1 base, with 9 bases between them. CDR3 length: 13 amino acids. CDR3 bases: TGCGCCAGCAGTCAGACAGTCCAAGAGACCCAGTACTTC. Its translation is CASSQTVQETQYF.

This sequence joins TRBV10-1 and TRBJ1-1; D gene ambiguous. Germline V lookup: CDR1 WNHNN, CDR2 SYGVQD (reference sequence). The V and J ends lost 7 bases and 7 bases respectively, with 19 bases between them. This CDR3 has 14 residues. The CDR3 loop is CASTPDSRSGEAFF. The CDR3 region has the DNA TGCGCCAGCACGCCGGACTCCCGATCTGGTGAAGCTTTCTTT.

CDR3 DNA: TGTGCCAGCAGCTTAGAGTCCATAGCGAGGAGATACAATGAGCAGTTCTTC. Translated, it gives CASSLESIARRYNEQFF. The chain uses TRBV7-8 and TRBJ2-1, with D possibly matching TRBD2 (5 bases). V lost 1 base and J 4 bases, leaving 17 bases between the germline ends. This CDR3 comprises 17 residues. CDR1 SGHVS and CDR2 FQNEAQ come from the germline V gene.

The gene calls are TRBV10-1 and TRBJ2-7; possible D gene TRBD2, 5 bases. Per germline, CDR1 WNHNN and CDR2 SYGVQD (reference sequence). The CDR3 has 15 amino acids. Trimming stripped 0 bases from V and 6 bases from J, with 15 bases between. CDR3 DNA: TGCGCCAGCAGTGAGTCGGGTGGAGGTTATGGCGAGCAGTACTTC. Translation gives CASSESGGGYGEQYF.

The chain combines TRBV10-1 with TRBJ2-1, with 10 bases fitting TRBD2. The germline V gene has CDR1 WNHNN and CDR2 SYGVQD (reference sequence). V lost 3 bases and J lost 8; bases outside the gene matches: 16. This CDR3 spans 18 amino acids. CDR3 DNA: TGCGCCAGCAGTGAACTGGGGACTAGCGAGCGTCGGTTGGATGAGCAGTTCTTC. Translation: CASSELGTSERRLDEQFF.

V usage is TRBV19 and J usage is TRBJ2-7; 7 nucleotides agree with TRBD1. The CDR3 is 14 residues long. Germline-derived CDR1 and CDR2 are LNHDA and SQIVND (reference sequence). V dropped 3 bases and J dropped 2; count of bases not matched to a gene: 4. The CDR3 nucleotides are TGTGCCAGTAGTATGGACAGGTCCACCTACGAGCAGTACTTC. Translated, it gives CASSMDRSTYEQYF.